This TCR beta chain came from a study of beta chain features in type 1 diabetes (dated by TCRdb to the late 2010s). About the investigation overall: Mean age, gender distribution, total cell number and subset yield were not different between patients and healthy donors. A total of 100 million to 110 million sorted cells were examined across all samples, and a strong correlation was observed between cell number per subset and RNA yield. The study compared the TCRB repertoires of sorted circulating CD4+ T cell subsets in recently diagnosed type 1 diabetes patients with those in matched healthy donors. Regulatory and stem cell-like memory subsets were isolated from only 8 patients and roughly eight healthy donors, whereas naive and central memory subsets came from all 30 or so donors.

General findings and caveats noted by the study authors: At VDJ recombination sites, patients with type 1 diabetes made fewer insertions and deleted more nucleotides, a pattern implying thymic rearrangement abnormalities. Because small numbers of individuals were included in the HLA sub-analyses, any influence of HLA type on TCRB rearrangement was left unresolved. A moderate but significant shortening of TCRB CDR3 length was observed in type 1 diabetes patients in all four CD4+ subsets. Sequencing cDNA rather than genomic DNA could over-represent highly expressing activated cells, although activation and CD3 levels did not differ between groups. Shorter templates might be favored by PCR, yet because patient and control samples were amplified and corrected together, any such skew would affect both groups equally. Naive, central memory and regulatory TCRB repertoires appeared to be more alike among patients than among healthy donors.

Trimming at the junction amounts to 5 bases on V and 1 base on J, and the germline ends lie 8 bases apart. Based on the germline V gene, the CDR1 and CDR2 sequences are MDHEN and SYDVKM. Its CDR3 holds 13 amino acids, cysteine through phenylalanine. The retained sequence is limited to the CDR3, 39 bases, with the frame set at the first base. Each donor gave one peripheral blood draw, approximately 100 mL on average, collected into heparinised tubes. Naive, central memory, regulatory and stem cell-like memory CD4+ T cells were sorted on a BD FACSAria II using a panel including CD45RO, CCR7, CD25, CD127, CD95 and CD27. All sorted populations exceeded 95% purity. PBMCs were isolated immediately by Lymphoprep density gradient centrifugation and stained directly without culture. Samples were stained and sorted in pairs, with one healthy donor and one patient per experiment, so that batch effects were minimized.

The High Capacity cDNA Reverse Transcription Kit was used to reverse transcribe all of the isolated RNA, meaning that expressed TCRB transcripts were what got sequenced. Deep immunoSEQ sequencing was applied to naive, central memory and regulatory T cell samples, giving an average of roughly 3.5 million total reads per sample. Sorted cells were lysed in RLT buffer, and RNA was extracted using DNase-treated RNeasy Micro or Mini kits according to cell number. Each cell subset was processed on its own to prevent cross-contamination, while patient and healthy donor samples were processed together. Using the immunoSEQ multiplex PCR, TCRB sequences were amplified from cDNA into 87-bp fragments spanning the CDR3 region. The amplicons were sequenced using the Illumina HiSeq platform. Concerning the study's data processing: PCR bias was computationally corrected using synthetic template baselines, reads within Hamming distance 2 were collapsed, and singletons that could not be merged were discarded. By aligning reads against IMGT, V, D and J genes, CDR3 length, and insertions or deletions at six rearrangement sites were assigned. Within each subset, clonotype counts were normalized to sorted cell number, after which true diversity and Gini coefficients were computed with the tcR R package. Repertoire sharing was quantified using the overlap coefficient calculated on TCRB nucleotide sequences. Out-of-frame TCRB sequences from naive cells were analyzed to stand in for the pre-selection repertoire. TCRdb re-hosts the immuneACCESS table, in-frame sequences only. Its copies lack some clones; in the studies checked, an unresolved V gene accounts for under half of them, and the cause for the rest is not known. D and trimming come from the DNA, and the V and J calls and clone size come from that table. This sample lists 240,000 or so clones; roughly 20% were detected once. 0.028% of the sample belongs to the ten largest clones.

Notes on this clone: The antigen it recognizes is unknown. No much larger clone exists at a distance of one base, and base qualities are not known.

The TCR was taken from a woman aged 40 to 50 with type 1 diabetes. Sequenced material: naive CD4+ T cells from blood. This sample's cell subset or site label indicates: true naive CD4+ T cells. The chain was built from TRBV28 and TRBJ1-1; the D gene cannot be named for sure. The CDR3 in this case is CASSPTRNTEAFF. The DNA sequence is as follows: TGTGCCAGCAGTCCCACCAGGAACACTGAAGCTTTCTTT.